The sequence of this T cell receptor beta chain was determined in a study of T cell repertoires in Merkel cell carcinoma (dated by TCRdb to 2018 to 2020). About the investigation overall: The study excluded patients who had received intralesional immunotherapy or systemic immune checkpoint blockade before the biopsy. The MCPyV-specific clonotypes were initially defined from expanded tumor-infiltrating lymphocytes through tetramer sorting, cloning and paired TCR sequencing. A diagnosis of MCPyV-positive Merkel cell carcinoma and successful in vitro expansion of tumor-infiltrating lymphocytes were required for inclusion.

Biopsy-confirmed MCPyV-positive Merkel cell carcinoma was present in the study subjects, and positive serum antibodies to T-antigen were found in every subject. Several adjacent 10-micron frozen tumor sections were used for genomic DNA extraction without cell sorting or culture. Tumor biopsy tissue of roughly 5 x 5 x 5 mm was frozen in optimal cutting temperature compound. In the frozen biopsy, scout sections stained with hematoxylin and eosin confirmed abundant Merkel cell carcinoma and infiltrating cells. Broader findings and caveats from the paper: Normal tissue biopsies were not studied.

From cysteine to phenylalanine, the CDR3 is 15 amino acids long. CDR3 DNA is the only sequence kept; it has 45 bases, read in frame from the first base. V is shortened by 2 bases, J by 4 bases, and the region joining them spans 12 bases. As encoded in the germline V gene (reference sequence), CDR1 is MNHNY while CDR2 is SVGAGI. The immunoSEQ assay was used both to sequence TRB CDR3 from tumor genomic DNA and to process the resulting data. Sourced from immuneACCESS, this table was stored by TCRdb with only in-frame sequences that have V and J called. A share of the clones is absent; for the studies checked, an unresolved V gene accounts for under half, and the remainder has no known explanation. This sample gives about 14,000 clones in total; around four fifths of them show up just once. The ten largest clones take up about a sixth of the sample. Comment on this clone: Its antigen remains unidentified. One base away there is no much larger clone; base qualities are not given.

The material sequenced was tumor tissue. The sequence was obtained from an adult with Merkel cell carcinoma. Recombination joined TRBV6-6 with TRBJ1-5; the D region possibly corresponds to TRBD1 (5 bases align). The DNA reads TGTGCCAGCAGTTACGGCCAGGGAGGGAATCAGCCCCAGCATTTT. This gives the protein CASSYGQGGNQPQHF.